This TCR beta chain is from a study of high-grade serous ovarian cancer treatment subgroups. Whole-study results and caveats: Different patients shared almost no repertoire; same-patient tumors shared roughly 0.095 to 0.85. Without spatial data, bulk sequencing limits insight into HGSC tumor diversity.

Tumor samples were obtained before definitive surgery or chemotherapy. The CDR3 contains 13 residues. V was trimmed by 7 bases and J by 8 bases, leaving 17 bases between them. The germline CDR1 and CDR2 sequences are PRHDT and FYEKMQ (reference sequence). Profiled with immunoSEQ multiplex PCR; TCRdb holds only in-frame clones, not every one. The repertoire has about 15,000 clones, approximately 87% of them found once; the top ten carry 6% to 7%. On this clone: Its matching antigen is unknown.

Sequencing used tumor tissue. The rearrangement links TRBV13 to TRBJ1-2, with D hard to call. This clonotype was obtained from a human donor with high-grade serous ovarian cancer. The CDR3 spells CASTTMGLWGYTF. DNA for the CDR3: TGTGCCAGCACTACGATGGGTTTGTGGGGCTACACCTTC.